The present T cell receptor beta chain was sequenced within a study of radiotherapy plus CTLA-4 blockade in lung cancer. About the study: Of all patients, more than 15% responded objectively and approximately 31% showed disease control.

Trimming took 7 bases from V and 2 from J; bases not matched to a gene: 5. Germline V CDR1 and CDR2: SGHTA, FQGNSA. This CDR3 spans 14 amino acids. Focal radiation plus CTLA-4 blockade with ipilimumab was administered to patients who had chemo-refractory metastatic non-small-cell lung cancer. Assay used: immunoSEQ multiplex PCR; TCRdb lists only in-frame clones, some missing. The top ten clones hold around 3.3% of a sample with some 110,000 clones, roughly 80% of them seen once. Points on this clone: The antigen remains unidentified.

Study-wide results and limits: Blood TCR clones of tumor origin expanded after radiotherapy plus ipilimumab.

The chain employs TRBV7-2 and TRBJ2-3, with 8 bases lining up with TRBD2. The sequences come from peripheral blood, collected from a patient treated with radiotherapy plus ipilimumab. This clonotype was obtained from a human donor with non-small cell lung cancer that progressed on radiotherapy plus ipilimumab. Some clones in this sample may be carry-over from other donors' samples. CDR3 residues: CASTREGYTDTQYF. CDR3 sequence (DNA): TGTGCCAGCACTCGGGAGGGGTACACAGATACGCAGTATTTT.